These 7 T cell receptor beta chains share one sample of origin, sequenced in a study of T cells in Graves' hyperthyroidism and ophthalmopathy. Regions amplified from RNA transcripts were the TCR beta CDR3 regions. The HTBI primer set was used in a first-round RT-PCR of the TCR CDR3. TCRdb passed the multiplex PCR reads through MiXCR, listing each CDR3 protein once. Of over 450,000 distinct CDR3 sequences in the sample, over 13% were seen once. Sequenced input: blood. The receptors stem from a woman between 18 and 30 years old with Graves' hyperthyroidism.

This clonotype was counted only a few times. This chain links TRBV7-9 with TRBJ1-3; TRBD1 might be the D (6 bases). The CDR3 consists of 15 residues. V lost 3 bases and J 4 bases, leaving 13 bases between the germline ends. Germline assignment: CDR1 SEHNR and CDR2 FQNEAQ (reference sequence). The CDR3 loop is CASSLAGVAGNTIYF. CDR3 sequence (DNA): TGTGCCAGCAGCTTGGCAGGGGTGGCAGGAAACACCATATATTTT.

This clonotype was seen at least ten times. The chain uses TRBV12-3 or TRBV12-4 and TRBJ1-3, with D uncertain. Trimming shortened V by 6 bases and J by 2 bases, and 11 bases separated the two germline ends. The length of the CDR3 is 14 residues. Here the CDR3 reads CASRTRGPGNTIYF. The CDR3 DNA reads as TGTGCCAGCAGGACCCGAGGCCCTGGAAACACCATATATTTT.

The sample holds a few counts of this clonotype. V usage is TRBV10-2 and J usage is TRBJ2-5; 7 positions agree with TRBD2. V trimming: 4 bases; J trimming: 5 bases; junction bases outside the gene matches: 7. Germline CDR1 and CDR2: WSHSY and SAAADI. CDR3 length: 14 residues. CDR3 in DNA: TGCGCCAGCAGTGTCCCCCAAGCGGGGGAGACCCAGTACTTC. Its translation: CASSVPQAGETQYF.

The sample holds many counts of this clonotype. This chain uses TRBV13 with TRBJ2-1; the match to TRBD2 covers 12 bases. The V segment lost 6 bases and the J segment 7 bases; nucleotides outside the gene matches: 7. Germline V gene data show CDR1 as PRHDT and CDR2 as FYEKMQ (reference sequence). This CDR3 has 15 amino acids. CDR3 residues: CASSPLAGGLNEQFF. In nucleotides, the CDR3 is TGTGCCAGCAGTCCACTAGCGGGAGGATTGAATGAGCAGTTCTTC.

Many counts were recorded for this clonotype. V and J are TRBV18 and TRBJ2-5; 7 bases match TRBD2. After removal of 0 bases from V and 2 bases from J, the junction contained 6 bases not matched to a gene. Germline CDR1 reads KGHSH; CDR2 reads LQKENI. This CDR3 comprises 16 residues. CDR3 region: CASSPPQGGGQETQYF. The CDR3 DNA reads TGTGCCAGCTCACCACCCCAGGGCGGGGGTCAAGAGACCCAGTACTTC. The whole variable domain, filled in from reference TRBV18 and TRBJ2-5, reads NAGVMQNPRHLVRRRGQEARLRCSPMKGHSHVYWYRQLPEEGLKFMVYLQKENIIDESGMPKERFSAEFPKEGPSILRIQQVVRGDSAAYFCASSPPQGGGQETQYFGPGTRLLVL.

In this sample, this clonotype turned up many times. V usage is TRBV28 and J usage is TRBJ2-7, with a tentative D call TRBD2 (6 bases). Trimming removed 3 bases from V and 2 bases from J, with 14 bases in between. Germline lookup yields CDR1 MDHEN and CDR2 SYDVKM. CDR3 size: 15 residues. The CDR3 here is CASSLGGLYAYEQYF. CDR3 nucleotides: TGTGCCAGCAGTTTGGGGGGACTCTATGCCTACGAGCAGTACTTC.

A word on this clonotype: This may be a read error: a much more frequent sequence differs by one nucleotide. Here the CDR3 reads CSADAEGEISYNEQFF. The CDR3 DNA reads TGCAGTGCAGACGCAGAGGGAGAAATCTCCTACAATGAGCAGTTCTTC. This sequence joins TRBV20-1 and TRBJ2-1; D may be TRBD2 (5 bases). This CDR3 is built from 16 residues. Germline CDR1 is DFQATT and CDR2 is SNEGSKA (reference sequence). The germline V and J ends were trimmed by 6 bases and 0 bases, with 18 bases remaining between them.